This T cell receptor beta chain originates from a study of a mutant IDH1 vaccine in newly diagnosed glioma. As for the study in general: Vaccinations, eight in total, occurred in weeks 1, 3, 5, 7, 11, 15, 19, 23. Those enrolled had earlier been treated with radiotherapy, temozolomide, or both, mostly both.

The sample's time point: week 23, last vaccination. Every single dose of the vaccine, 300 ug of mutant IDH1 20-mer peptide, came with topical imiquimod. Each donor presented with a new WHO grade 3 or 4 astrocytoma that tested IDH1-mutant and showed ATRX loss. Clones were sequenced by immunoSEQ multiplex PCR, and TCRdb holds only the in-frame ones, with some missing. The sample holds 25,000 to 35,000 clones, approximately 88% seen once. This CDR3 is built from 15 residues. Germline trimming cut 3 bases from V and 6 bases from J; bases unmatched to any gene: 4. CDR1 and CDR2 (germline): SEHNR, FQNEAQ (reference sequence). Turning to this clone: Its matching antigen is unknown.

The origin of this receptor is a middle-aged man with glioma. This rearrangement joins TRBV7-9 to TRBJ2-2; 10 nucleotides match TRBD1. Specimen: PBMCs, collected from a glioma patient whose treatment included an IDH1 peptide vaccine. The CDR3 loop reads CASSFRDRGPGELFF. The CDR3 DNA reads TGTGCCAGCAGCTTCCGGGACAGGGGCCCCGGGGAGCTGTTTTTT.